This T cell receptor beta chain was identified during a study of T cells in Graves' hyperthyroidism and ophthalmopathy. Whole-study findings and limits: Also found in blood were most expanded thyroid clonotypes above 0.001.

Graves' hyperthyroidism is called stable when ophthalmopathy does not progress within 18 months. Newly diagnosed hyperthyroidism, duration under 2 months, in patients aged 18 to 65. Any patient presenting with uncontrolled infection, other autoimmune disease, pregnancy or lactation was left out. Details on this clonotype: Its target is unknown.

TCR beta CDR3 regions were amplified from RNA. A set of HTBI primers served as the primers for a first-round RT-PCR of the TCR CDR3. From the multiplex PCR reads, TCRdb called clonotypes with MiXCR, one entry per CDR3 protein. The sample holds roughly 630,000 distinct CDR3 sequences; approximately 14% are singletons and the top ten take about 7%. Sequencing was done on a sample of blood. This clonotype was obtained from a woman between 25 and 40 years old with Graves' hyperthyroidism.

The CDR3 DNA follows: TGTGCCAGCAGTTTGGGGCTGAAGCCCCACGAGCAGTACTTC. Residues: CASSLGLKPHEQYF. The chain joins TRBV28 to TRBJ2-7; possibly TRBD1 for D (5 bases). The length of the CDR3 is 14 residues. CDR1 is MDHEN and CDR2 is SYDVKM in the germline V gene. V lost 3 bases to trimming and J lost 5 bases, with 14 bases between them.